Below, 32 T cell receptor beta chains from the same sample are listed, as sequenced in a study of post-analysis software for immune sequencing data. General study findings and limits: Included in a set of roughly five TRBV segments more frequent in patients than controls were TRBV5-6, TRBV5-1 and TRBV20-1.

The authors incorporated unique molecular identifiers into the TCR beta cDNA libraries. A single record per CDR3 protein comes from TCRdb applying MiXCR to the PCR reads. The profile shows a few hundred thousand distinct CDR3 sequences, approximately 39% of them singletons. Their target antigens are unknown. The sample comprised blood. The receptors here all came from a girl under 10 years old with multiple sclerosis.

This clonotype was detected once. This may come from a read error, since a much larger clone is one base off. The chain couples TRBV10-3 to TRBJ2-4; possible D gene TRBD2, 5 bases. Near its end, the DNA agrees better with TRBJ2-5, so the J call may be wrong. The CDR3 totals 13 residues. CDR1 and CDR2 (germline): ENHRY, SYGVKD. CDR3 residues: CAISAWGEETQYF. Here the CDR3 DNA reads TGTGCCATCAGTGCCTGGGGAGAGGAGACCCAGTACTTC.

This clonotype occurred a few times. This chain links TRBV7-2 with TRBJ2-7; 8 nucleotides align to TRBD1. The CDR3 contains 15 residues. The V segment lost 8 bases and the J segment 5 bases; nucleotides outside the gene matches: 14. CDR1 is SGHTA and CDR2 is FQGNSA in the germline V gene. In DNA, the CDR3 is TGTGCCAGCCGACTTTGGGGTCAGGGGGCGAACGAGCAGTACTTC. As protein: CASRLWGQGANEQYF.

The chain couples TRBV3-1 to TRBJ1-5; D perhaps matches TRBD1 (6 bases). Germline loops: CDR1 LGHDT, CDR2 YNNKEL (reference sequence). This CDR3 is built from 16 residues. V was trimmed by 0 bases and J by 0 bases, leaving 9 bases between them. The DNA of the CDR3 is TGTGCCAGCAGCCAAGATAAGGGACATAGCAATCAGCCCCAGCATTTT. It is translated as CASSQDKGHSNQPQHF.

The chain employs TRBV25-1 and TRBJ1-1; TRBD1 matches at 10 bases. V dropped 6 bases and J dropped 11; count of bases not matched to a gene: 15. CDR1 is MGHDK and CDR2 is SYGVNS in the germline V gene. This CDR3 spans 15 amino acids. The CDR3 DNA sequence: TGTGCCAGCAGCCACCGGGACAGGGGCAGTGATGAGGCTTTCTTT. It specifies CASSHRDRGSDEAFF.

The chain couples TRBV7-9 to TRBJ2-5; tentative D call: TRBD1 (6 bases). CDR1 is SEHNR, CDR2 FQNEAQ, per germline (reference sequence). Trimming removed 5 bases from V and 3 bases from J, with 16 bases in between. The CDR3 contains 15 residues. The CDR3 loop is CASSTRQAQKETQYF. The CDR3 nucleotides read TGTGCCAGCAGCACGCGACAGGCCCAGAAAGAGACCCAGTACTTC.

J is TRBJ1-4 and V is TRBV13; maybe TRBD1 (5 bases). The germline V and J ends were trimmed by 5 bases and 4 bases, with 20 bases remaining between them. In germline, CDR1 is PRHDT, CDR2 FYEKMQ (reference sequence). The CDR3 covers 17 residues. In DNA, the CDR3 is TGTGCCAGCAGCGGGCGGGACTCTACAAGGGATAATGAAAAACTGTTTTTT. Translating it yields CASSGRDSTRDNEKLFF.

This clonotype has more than one count but fewer than ten. V and J are TRBV20-1 and TRBJ2-5; 13 positions agree with TRBD2. The CDR3 runs 17 residues. With V trimmed by 3 bases and J by 3 bases, 10 bases remained unmatched. CDR1 and CDR2 (germline): DFQATT, SNEGSKA (reference sequence). CDR3 DNA sequence: TGCAGTGCTAGGGGGACTAGCGGGATACCGGCCGAAGAGACCCAGTACTTC. This codes for CSARGTSGIPAEETQYF.

This clonotype was seen a few times. The genes are TRBV6-5 and TRBJ2-7; maybe TRBD2 (6 bases). CDR3 size: 14 residues. Germline lookup yields CDR1 MNHEY and CDR2 SVGAGI. Trimming removed 0 bases from V and 6 bases from J, with 12 bases in between. The CDR3 sequence is CASSYSAGRSEQYF. In DNA form, the CDR3 reads TGTGCCAGCAGTTACTCTGCGGGGAGGAGCGAGCAGTACTTC.

The chain joins TRBV27 to TRBJ1-1; TRBD1 might be the D (5 bases). Germline CDR1 is MNHEY and CDR2 is SMNVEV (reference sequence). The V gene lost 6 bases and the J gene lost 5 bases, with 16 bases spanning the gap. CDR3 length: 14 amino acids. This CDR3 reads CASSPVGGRTEAFF. The CDR3 DNA reads TGTGCCAGCAGCCCAGTCGGGGGAAGGACTGAAGCTTTCTTT.

The V call is TRBV11-2, the J call TRBJ2-7; the match to TRBD1 covers 10 bases. Germline V gives CDR1 SGHAT, CDR2 FQNNGV. This CDR3 is 14 amino acids long. The V gene end was trimmed by 4 bases and the J gene end by 2 bases; junction bases not matched to a gene: 2. The CDR3: CASSSDRGPYEQYF. The CDR3 DNA is TGTGCCAGCAGCTCCGACAGGGGGCCCTACGAGCAGTACTTC.

The table lists this clonotype with a few counts. The V call is TRBV14, the J call TRBJ2-7, with D tentatively TRBD2 (6 bases). The CDR3 runs 14 residues. CDR1 and CDR2 (germline): SGHDN, FVKESK. V lost 2 bases and J 2 bases, leaving 10 bases between the germline ends. The CDR3 is CASSQYGGAYEQYF. The CDR3 nucleotides read TGTGCCAGCAGCCAATACGGGGGAGCCTACGAGCAGTACTTC.

This sequence joins TRBV5-1 and TRBJ2-1; D is unclear. The germline V and J ends were trimmed by 2 bases and 5 bases, with 8 bases remaining between them. The length of the CDR3 is 13 residues. CDR1 SGHRS and CDR2 YFSETQ come from the germline V gene. CDR3 nucleotides: TGCGCCAGCAGCTTAACAGCGAACAATGAGCAGTTCTTC. This encodes CASSLTANNEQFF.

CDR3 in amino acids: CSARDPREYQETQYF. CDR3 in DNA: TGCAGTGCTAGAGATCCTAGAGAGTACCAAGAGACCCAGTACTTC. This chain uses TRBV20-1 with TRBJ2-5; no firm D call. The length of the CDR3 is 15 residues. Trimming cost V 0 bases and J 0 bases, with 11 bases left between them. Per the germline V gene, CDR1 is DFQATT and CDR2 is SNEGSKA (reference sequence).

The rearrangement uses TRBV29-1 and TRBJ2-5; a weak D match, TRBD1 (5 bases). Germline V gene data show CDR1 as SQVTM and CDR2 as ANQGSEA. The V gene lost 0 bases and the J gene lost 5 bases, with 10 bases spanning the gap. The CDR3 extends over 13 amino acids. This CDR3 reads CSVEDRAKETQYF. DNA of the CDR3: TGCAGCGTTGAAGACAGGGCCAAGGAGACCCAGTACTTC.

The V gene is TRBV12-3 or TRBV12-4, the J gene TRBJ1-2; D unresolved. Deletions cut 3 bases from V and 1 base from J, with 6 bases between. The CDR3 has 13 residues. CDR3 protein: CASSLKSNYGYTF. The CDR3, as DNA: TGTGCCAGCAGTTTGAAAAGTAACTATGGCTACACCTTC.

This clonotype was recorded a few times. V and J are TRBV7-9 and TRBJ2-1, with D tentatively TRBD2 (6 bases). The V end lost 5 bases, the J end lost 0 bases, and 17 bases lay between the germline ends. CDR3 size: 17 residues. CDR1 and CDR2 (germline): SEHNR, FQNEAQ (reference sequence). CDR3 sequence reads: CASSPRLDHSSYNEQFF. DNA for the CDR3: TGTGCCAGCAGCCCCAGACTAGACCATAGCTCCTACAATGAGCAGTTCTTC.

This chain uses TRBV20-1 with TRBJ2-3; D may be TRBD2 (5 bases). This CDR3 comprises 15 residues. Per germline, CDR1 DFQATT and CDR2 SNEGSKA (reference sequence). Trimming stripped 0 bases from V and 2 bases from J, with 12 bases between. CDR3 in amino acids: CSARDRLRPTDTQYF. The CDR3 nucleotides read TGCAGTGCTAGAGATCGACTAAGGCCCACAGATACGCAGTATTTT.

The rearrangement links TRBV10-3 to TRBJ2-5, with D unclear. With the DNA end fitting TRBJ2-7 better, the J assignment may be wrong. The CDR3 contains 15 residues. CDR1 is ENHRY, CDR2 SYGVKD, per germline. Here the CDR3 reads CAISSSTERLYEQYF. In DNA, the CDR3 is TGTGCCATCAGCTCCAGTACCGAGAGGCTCTACGAGCAGTACTTC.

This clonotype has more than one count but fewer than ten. This chain connects TRBV7-2 to TRBJ1-2, with 8 bases identical to TRBD1. The CDR3 sequence is 14 residues long. Germline assignment: CDR1 SGHTA and CDR2 FQGNSA. V was clipped by 1 base and J by 7 bases; unmatched bases: 5. The CDR3 region has the DNA TGTGCCAGCAGCTTAGGTGCAGGGGGCAGTGGCTACACCTTC. Translation: CASSLGAGGSGYTF.

On this clonotype itself: Mismatch with germline at one junction end may stem from a read error. The chain is built from TRBV10-3 and TRBJ1-5, with D hard to call. Germline CDR1 reads ENHRY; CDR2 reads SYGVKD. This CDR3 region has 13 residues. Written as DNA, the CDR3 is TGTGCCACACAAGATGATAGCAATCAGCCCCGGCATTTT. This encodes CATQDDSNQPRHF.

The J gene is TRBJ1-1, the V gene TRBV29-1, with D unclear. V gave up 6 bases and J gave up 0 bases, with 11 bases separating them. Germline assignment: CDR1 SQVTM and CDR2 ANQGSEA. The CDR3 is made up of 13 amino acids. The CDR3 protein is CSVTVSLNTEAFF. CDR3 sequence (DNA): TGCAGCGTAACAGTGAGCTTGAACACTGAAGCTTTCTTT.

This clonotype was observed a handful of times. The J gene is TRBJ2-1, the V gene TRBV24-1; D is perhaps TRBD1 (5 bases). The CDR3 totals 15 residues. Trimming took off 2 bases at V and 0 bases at J, with 7 bases between the two ends. Germline CDR1 and CDR2: KGHDR and SFDVKD. CDR3 bases: TGTGCCACCAGTGATTCAGGGTCCTCCTACAATGAGCAGTTCTTC. This codes for CATSDSGSSYNEQFF.

The chain recombines TRBV6-5 with TRBJ2-7; weak D call: TRBD1 (6 bases). V gave up 5 bases and J gave up 3 bases, with 14 bases separating them. Germline CDR1 and CDR2: MNHEY and SVGAGI. The CDR3 totals 14 residues. The CDR3 loop is CASSLGTIYYEQYF. The CDR3 DNA sequence: TGTGCCAGCAGTCTCGGGACAATTTACTACGAGCAGTACTTC.

The rearrangement joins TRBV20-1 to TRBJ1-2, with D uncertain. The CDR3 has 13 amino acids. Germline V lookup: CDR1 DFQATT, CDR2 SNEGSKA (reference sequence). Trimming removed 0 bases from V and 4 bases from J, with 9 bases in between. The CDR3: CSARDTSSYGYTF. In DNA form, the CDR3 reads TGCAGTGCTAGAGATACCTCAAGCTATGGCTACACCTTC.

The chain recombines TRBV10-3 with TRBJ1-5; unclear D gene. V shed 5 bases and J shed 2 bases, with 22 bases lying between them. This CDR3 is 18 amino acids long. Germline V lookup: CDR1 ENHRY, CDR2 SYGVKD. CDR3 nucleotides: TGTGCCATCAGTAAGGACTTGGTCTTCTCGGGAGGCAATCAGCCCCAGCATTTT. This sequence encodes CAISKDLVFSGGNQPQHF.

The rearrangement uses TRBV10-3 and TRBJ2-1; D not resolved. V shed 3 bases and J shed 8 bases, with 11 bases lying between them. Germline values: CDR1 ENHRY, CDR2 SYGVKD. CDR3 length equals 13 residues. CDR3 DNA sequence: TGTGCCATCAGTGAACCGGAAGAGGATGAGCAGTTCTTC. Encoded protein: CAISEPEEDEQFF.

This clonotype occurred once. The chain recombines TRBV4-1 with TRBJ2-6, with 9 bases identical to TRBD2. Germline V gene sequence: CDR1 MGHRA, CDR2 YSYEKL. The CDR3 consists of 18 residues. Trimming took 3 bases from V and 1 from J; bases not matched to a gene: 7. The CDR3 sequence is CASSHSQAGGSGANVLTF. In DNA form, the CDR3 reads TGCGCCAGCAGCCATTCCCAAGCGGGAGGATCTGGGGCCAACGTCCTGACTTTC.

Notes on this clonotype: At one boundary the junction diverges from the germline segment, which might be a read error. The rearrangement links TRBV20-1 to TRBJ1-5; no definite D call. The germline V gene has CDR1 DFQATT and CDR2 SNEGSKA (reference sequence). This CDR3 region has 13 residues. The CDR3 DNA reads as TGCAGTGCCGGAGACTATAGCAGTCAGCCCCAGCATTTT. Translated, it gives CSAGDYSSQPQHF.

This clonotype was observed a few times. This rearrangement joins TRBV6-2 or TRBV6-3 to TRBJ2-7; D is uncertain. V was cut by 6 bases and J by 2 bases, with 23 bases left in between. The CDR3 spans 17 residues. Germline V CDR1 and CDR2: MNHEY, SVGEGT. This chain's CDR3 is CASSYETSTLPTYEQYF. The CDR3 nucleotides read TGTGCCAGCAGCTATGAGACATCTACGCTGCCGACCTACGAGCAGTACTTC.

The V and J genes are TRBV4-1 and TRBJ1-2; D unclear. The CDR3 runs 15 residues. V was clipped by 1 base and J by 10 bases, with 19 bases between them. Germline V CDR1 and CDR2: MGHRA, YSYEKL. Here the CDR3 reads CASSQGYGNPFDYTF. CDR3 sequence (DNA): TGCGCCAGCAGCCAAGGGTACGGGAACCCGTTTGACTACACCTTC.

The chain combines TRBV7-9 with TRBJ1-5; D is ambiguous. The CDR3 is 12 amino acids. V lost 3 bases, J lost 7 bases, and 7 bases lay in between. Germline loops: CDR1 SEHNR, CDR2 FQNEAQ (reference sequence). As DNA, the CDR3 is TGTGCCAGCAGCTTTCGTGGGCAGCCCCAGCATTTT. This encodes CASSFRGQPQHF.

The rearrangement uses TRBV2 and TRBJ2-1; D is possibly TRBD1 or TRBD2 (5 bases each). The CDR3 extends over 14 amino acids. The V gene lost 6 bases and the J gene lost 5 bases, with 14 bases spanning the gap. Germline-derived CDR1 and CDR2 are SNHLY and FYNNEI. The CDR3 reads CASRGVSDHNEQFF. CDR3 bases: TGTGCCAGCAGGGGGGTTAGCGACCACAATGAGCAGTTCTTC. The full variable domain, its missing parts supplied by reference TRBV2 and TRBJ2-1, is EPEVTQTPSHQVTQMGQEVILRCVPISNHLYFYWYRQILGQKVEFLVSFYNNEISEKSEIFDDQFSVERPDGSNFTLKIRSTKLEDSAMYFCASRGVSDHNEQFFGPGTRLTVL.